The 22 T cell receptor beta chains below all came from one sample that was sequenced in a study of blood T cell repertoires in COVID-19. Using immunoSEQ multiplex PCR, the repertoire was profiled, and TCRdb retains in-frame clones only, with some absent. Altogether roughly 200,000 clones are present, 85% to 90% being singletons, with the ten largest covering just under 8.5%. Sequenced input: peripheral blood. The receptor set was obtained from a woman aged 55 to 70 with acute or convalescent COVID-19.

This chain uses TRBV19 with TRBJ2-1; 13 positions match TRBD2. The CDR3 consists of 15 residues. Unmatched junction bases numbered 7, after V lost 4 bases and J lost 10 bases. Germline V lookup: CDR1 LNHDA, CDR2 SQIVND (reference sequence). CDR3 nucleotide sequence: TGTGCCAGTAGTAGGGGACTAGCGGGGCCTTTAGAGCAGTTCTTC. It codes for CASSRGLAGPLEQFF.

The rearrangement links TRBV7-2 to TRBJ1-2; D gene ambiguous. The CDR3 has 14 amino acids. Germline values: CDR1 SGHTA, CDR2 FQGNSA. Trimming pared 5 bases from V and 2 bases from J, leaving 12 bases between. DNA of the CDR3: TGTGCCAGCAGCGCTACCCCGGGGAACTATGGCTACACCTTC. Its protein product is CASSATPGNYGYTF.

The chain recombines TRBV5-1 with TRBJ1-3; D perhaps matches TRBD1 (6 bases). With 4 bases removed from V and 1 base from J, the gap between germline ends came to 15 bases. This CDR3 is built from 16 residues. Germline CDR1 and CDR2: SGHRS and YFSETQ. The chain's CDR3 is CASSVTGMSSGNTIYF. In DNA form, the CDR3 reads TGCGCCAGCAGCGTCACAGGGATGAGTTCTGGAAACACCATATATTTT.

This rearrangement joins TRBV10-3 to TRBJ2-1; TRBD2 matches 7 bases. V was clipped by 3 bases and J by 6 bases; unmatched bases: 14. The CDR3 consists of 17 residues. Germline lookup yields CDR1 ENHRY and CDR2 SYGVKD. CDR3 region: CAISEGPQRGAFNEQFF. The CDR3 DNA sequence: TGTGCCATCAGTGAAGGCCCCCAGCGGGGAGCATTCAATGAGCAGTTCTTC.

The V gene is TRBV10-3, the J gene TRBJ2-5, with 10 nucleotides matching TRBD1. CDR3 length: 15 residues. V lost 2 bases and J lost 5; bases outside the gene matches: 5. Germline loops: CDR1 ENHRY, CDR2 SYGVKD. The CDR3 loop is CAISEGRQGAETQYF. CDR3 sequence (DNA): TGTGCCATCAGTGAGGGAAGACAGGGGGCTGAGACCCAGTACTTC.

The CDR3 loop is CASSSLEEGTDTQYF. CDR3 DNA: TGTGCCAGCAGCTCACTAGAGGAGGGCACAGATACGCAGTATTTT. V and J are TRBV5-4 and TRBJ2-3; D is perhaps TRBD2 (5 bases). The CDR3 is 15 amino acids. The V gene's germline CDR1 is SGHNT and CDR2 YYREEE (reference sequence). Between the trimmed V and J ends, which lost 3 bases and 1 base, there was a span of 12 bases.

This sequence joins TRBV12-3 or TRBV12-4 and TRBJ2-5; 7 nucleotides align to TRBD1. CDR3 length: 13 amino acids. V lost 5 bases to trimming and J lost 3 bases; unmatched junction nucleotides: 3. In DNA form, the CDR3 reads TGTGCCAGCAGTGACAGGGTGAAAGAGACCCAGTACTTC. Encoded protein: CASSDRVKETQYF.

CDR3 in amino acids: CAWIHRDSHGYTF. CDR3 bases: TGTGCCTGGATCCACCGGGACAGTCATGGCTACACCTTC. V is TRBV30 and J is TRBJ1-2; 7 nucleotides match TRBD1. This CDR3 contains 13 residues. J gave up 6 bases and V 4 bases, and 8 bases lay outside the gene matches. Germline values: CDR1 GTSNPN, CDR2 SVGIG (reference sequence).

The chain uses TRBV6-6 and TRBJ2-3; D possibly corresponds to TRBD1 (6 bases). The CDR3 loop spans 15 amino acids. The V gene lost 6 bases and the J gene lost 2 bases, with 15 bases spanning the gap. Germline V gene sequence: CDR1 MNHNY, CDR2 SVGAGI (reference sequence). CDR3 nucleotides: TGTGCCAGCAGCCCTCCGGGACAATACACAGATACGCAGTATTTT. It codes for CASSPPGQYTDTQYF.

For this clone: Other DNA sequences in this specimen translate into the identical CDR3. This chain uses TRBV19 with TRBJ1-1; TRBD1 aligns across 10 bases. This CDR3 region has 13 residues. From germline, CDR1 is LNHDA and CDR2 SQIVND (reference sequence). The V and J ends lost 5 bases and 5 bases, in that order; junction bases with no gene match: 2. The CDR3 loop is CASSLGQGTEAFF. CDR3 coding DNA: TGTGCCAGTAGTTTGGGACAGGGGACTGAAGCTTTCTTT.

The chain has TRBV11-2 and TRBJ1-2, with 10 bases fitting TRBD1. CDR1 is SGHAT and CDR2 is FQNNGV in the germline V gene. The V gene end was trimmed by 0 bases and the J gene end by 7 bases; junction bases not matched to a gene: 2. CDR3 length: 14 amino acids. In nucleotides, the CDR3 is TGTGCCAGCAGCTTAGAGGGACAGGGGTTTGGCTACACCTTC. It is translated as CASSLEGQGFGYTF.

The chain joins TRBV11-1 to TRBJ2-1, with D tentatively TRBD1 (5 bases). There are 12 residues in the CDR3. CDR1 is SGHAT and CDR2 is FQDESV in the germline V gene (reference sequence). V gave up 5 bases and J gave up 5 bases, with 7 bases separating them. The CDR3 here is CASSVTDNEQFF. The CDR3 coding sequence is TGTGCCAGCAGCGTGACAGACAATGAGCAGTTCTTC.

The chain employs TRBV28 and TRBJ1-2; D gene ambiguous. CDR3 length: 15 residues. V gave up 6 bases and J gave up 6 bases, with 20 bases separating them. Germline V gene sequence: CDR1 MDHEN, CDR2 SYDVKM. CDR3 region: CASRTPGPLENGYTF. In DNA form, the CDR3 reads TGTGCCAGCAGAACCCCAGGCCCTCTTGAAAATGGCTACACCTTC.

The chain combines TRBV2 with TRBJ1-6; D is unclear. Germline V lookup: CDR1 SNHLY, CDR2 FYNNEI. CDR3 size: 15 residues. V lost 2 bases and J lost 0, with 5 bases in between. CDR3 coding DNA: TGTGCCAGCAGTGAACGGAGCTCCTATAATTCACCCCTCCACTTT. It encodes CASSERSSYNSPLHF. Full variable domain (missing parts from reference TRBV2 and TRBJ1-6): EPEVTQTPSHQVTQMGQEVILRCVPISNHLYFYWYRQILGQKVEFLVSFYNNEISEKSEIFDDQFSVERPDGSNFTLKIRSTKLEDSAMYFCASSERSSYNSPLHFGNGTRLTVT.

This chain uses TRBV5-5 with TRBJ2-3; 8 bases match TRBD2. This CDR3 contains 14 residues. Trimming cost V 6 bases and J 6 bases; bases outside gene matches: 9. Germline V lookup: CDR1 SGHKS, CDR2 YYEKEE (reference sequence). CDR3 in amino acids: CASIPLAVVDTQYF. The CDR3 DNA sequence: TGTGCCAGCATTCCACTAGCGGTTGTGGATACGCAGTATTTT. The complete variable domain, with remaining parts taken from reference TRBV5-5 and TRBJ2-3, reads DAGVTQSPTHLIKTRGQQVTLRCSPISGHKSVSWYQQVLGQGPQFIFQYYEKEERGRGNFPDRFSARQFPNYSSELNVNALLLGDSALYLCASIPLAVVDTQYFGPGTRLTVL.

The chain links TRBV24-1 to TRBJ2-1, with TRBD2 as a possible D gene (6 bases). The CDR3 is 14 amino acids. Trimming took off 3 bases at V and 7 bases at J, with 12 bases between the two ends. Germline CDR1 and CDR2: KGHDR and SFDVKD. The CDR3 nucleotides read TGTGCCACCAGTGATCGGCGGGAACGGAATGAGCAGTTCTTC. Translation: CATSDRRERNEQFF.

The chain is built from TRBV25-1 and TRBJ1-6; D gene ambiguous. CDR3 length: 15 residues. Germline V lookup: CDR1 MGHDK, CDR2 SYGVNS. The V gene lost 1 base and the J gene lost 7 bases, with 11 bases spanning the gap. CDR3 sequence: CASSESGSGNSPLHF. CDR3 nucleotide sequence: TGTGCCAGCAGTGAATCGGGGTCAGGCAATTCACCCCTCCACTTT. Based on the CDR3 plus reference TRBV25-1 and TRBJ1-6, the full variable domain is EADIYQTPRYLVIGTGKKITLECSQTMGHDKMYWYQQDPGMELHLIHYSYGVNSTEKGDLSSESTVSRIRTEHFPLTLESARPSHTSQYLCASSESGSGNSPLHFGNGTRLTVT.

The chain combines TRBV19 with TRBJ1-5; D gene unclear. From germline, CDR1 is LNHDA and CDR2 SQIVND (reference sequence). The CDR3 has 13 residues. V lost 11 bases to trimming and J lost 4 bases, with 15 bases between them. This CDR3 reads CAASISRNQPQHF. In nucleotides, the CDR3 is TGTGCCGCCTCAATTTCGAGGAATCAGCCCCAGCATTTT.

This sequence joins TRBV29-1 and TRBJ2-1; 9 nucleotides align to TRBD2. The CDR3 runs to 13 residues. Germline values: CDR1 SQVTM, CDR2 ANQGSEA. Losses at the gene ends were 5 bases for V and 6 bases for J; bases not matched to a gene: 5. The CDR3 DNA sequence: TGCAGCGTTTTACAACTAGCGGGCAATGAGCAGTTCTTC. Translated, it gives CSVLQLAGNEQFF.

This rearrangement joins TRBV9 to TRBJ2-3; 9 bases line up with TRBD2. This CDR3 contains 15 residues. Germline assignment: CDR1 SGDLS and CDR2 YYNGEE. V gave up 0 bases and J gave up 8 bases; unmatched junction bases: 7. This CDR3 reads CASSVGGRAATTQYF. The CDR3, as DNA: TGTGCCAGCAGCGTAGGCGGGAGGGCCGCAACTACGCAGTATTTT.

This clone was seen a few times. This chain connects TRBV30 to TRBJ2-2, with D perhaps matching TRBD2 (7 bases). The CDR3 runs 15 residues. V gave up 8 bases and J gave up 2 bases, with 18 bases separating them. CDR1 and CDR2 (germline): GTSNPN, SVGIG (reference sequence). In DNA form, the CDR3 reads TGTGCCCTAAGGGGGGGGCCCTCCAACACCGGGGAGCTGTTTTTT. Translating gives CALRGGPSNTGELFF.

This chain links TRBV2 with TRBJ1-1; TRBD1 is a possible D gene (5 bases). The CDR3 spans 12 residues. Trimming pared 5 bases from V and 3 bases from J, leaving 7 bases between. Germline CDR1 is SNHLY and CDR2 is FYNNEI. The CDR3: CASSKQDTEAFF. As DNA, the CDR3 is TGTGCCAGCAGTAAACAGGACACTGAAGCTTTCTTT.